The present T cell receptor (beta chain) was sequenced within a study of graft-versus-host responses after intestinal transplantation. The CDR3 extends over 12 amino acids. The V and J ends lost 3 bases and 9 bases respectively, with 10 bases between them. The germline V gene encodes CDR1 SGDLS and CDR2 YYNGEE. The table came from immunoSEQ multiplex PCR; TCRdb's copy has only in-frame clones and leaves some out. The profile shows tens of thousands of clones, nearly 90% of them singletons. Material: PBMCs, obtained about 420 days after intestinal transplantation. This receptor was obtained from a human patient who received an intestinal transplant, so some T cells may come from the graft donor. The chain employs TRBV9 and TRBJ2-1; D is undetermined. The CDR3 bases are TGTGCCAGCAGCGGAATTAGCAGTGAGCAGTTCTTC. It specifies CASSGISSEQFF.